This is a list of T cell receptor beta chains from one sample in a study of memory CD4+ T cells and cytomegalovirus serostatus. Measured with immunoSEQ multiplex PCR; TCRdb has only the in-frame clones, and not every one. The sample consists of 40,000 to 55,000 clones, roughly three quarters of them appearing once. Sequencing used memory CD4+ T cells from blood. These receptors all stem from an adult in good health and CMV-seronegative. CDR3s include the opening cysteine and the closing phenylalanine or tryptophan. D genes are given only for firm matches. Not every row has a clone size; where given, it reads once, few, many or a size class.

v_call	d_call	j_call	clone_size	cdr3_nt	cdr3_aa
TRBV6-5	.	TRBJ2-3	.	TGTGCCAGCAGTCCCCACAGGCCTGGCACAGATACGCAGTATTTT	CASSPHRPGTDTQYF
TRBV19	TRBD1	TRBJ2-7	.	TGTGCCAGTAGTACCCTACTACAGGGGAACGAGCAGTACTTC	CASSTLLQGNEQYF
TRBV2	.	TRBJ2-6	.	TGTGCCAGCAGGGGAAACACTGGGGCCAACGTCCTGACTTTC	CASRGNTGANVLTF
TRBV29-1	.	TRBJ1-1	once	TGCAGCGCGGGAGTCAAAAACACTGAAGCTTTCTTT	CSAGVKNTEAFF
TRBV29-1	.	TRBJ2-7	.	TGCAGCGTGGGCCCGGGGCATAGCTACGAGCAGTACTTC	CSVGPGHSYEQYF
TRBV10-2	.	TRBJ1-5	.	TGCGCCAGCAGTGAGACATATTCTTGGGTAGAGAATCAGCCCCAGCATTTT	CASSETYSWVENQPQHF
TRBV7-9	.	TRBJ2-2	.	TGTGCCAGCAGCTATACTGGGAGGAGCACCGGGGAGCTGTTTTTT	CASSYTGRSTGELFF
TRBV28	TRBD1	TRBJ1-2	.	TGTGCCAGCAGTTTAGGTGGAGGGACAGGGGGCTCTTATGGCTACACCTTC	CASSLGGGTGGSYGYTF
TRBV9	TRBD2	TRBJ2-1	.	TGTGCCAGCAGCGCCACTAGCGGTAACTACAATGAGCAGTTCTTC	CASSATSGNYNEQFF
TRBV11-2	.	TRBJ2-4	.	TGTGCCAGCAGCTTAGAAAGGCTACGAGACAAAAACATTCAGTACTTC	CASSLERLRDKNIQYF
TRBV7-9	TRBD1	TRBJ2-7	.	TGTGCCAGCAGCTTAGGGACAGGCCCTTCCTACGAGCAGTACTTC	CASSLGTGPSYEQYF
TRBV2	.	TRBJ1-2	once	TGTGCCAGCAGTGTGACCCCACGGGGGGATGGCTACACCTTC	CASSVTPRGDGYTF
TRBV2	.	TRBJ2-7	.	TGTGCCAGCAGCCACGAGAGGGCCTACGAGCAGTACTTC	CASSHERAYEQYF
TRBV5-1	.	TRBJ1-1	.	TGCGCCAGCAGCCCTATTGCCGGTCCGAGAAACACTGAAGCTTTCTTT	CASSPIAGPRNTEAFF
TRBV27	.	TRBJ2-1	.	TGTGCCAGCAGTTTATGGTCAGGTGCCAACAATGAGCAGTTCTTC	CASSLWSGANNEQFF
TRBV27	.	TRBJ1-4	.	TGTGCCAGCAGTCCCCGGACGGTTGAAAAACTGTTTTTT	CASSPRTVEKLFF
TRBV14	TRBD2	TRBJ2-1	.	TGTGCCAGCAGCCAAGAATCGGGACTACCGTACAATGAGCAGTTCTTC	CASSQESGLPYNEQFF
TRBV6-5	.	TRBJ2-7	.	TGTGCCAGCAGTTACCGGAAAACTAGTTCCTACGAGCAGTACTTC	CASSYRKTSSYEQYF
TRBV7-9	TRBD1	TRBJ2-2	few	TGTGCCAGCAGCCCGGTGACAGGGGGCGCGACCGGGGAGCTGTTTTTT	CASSPVTGGATGELFF
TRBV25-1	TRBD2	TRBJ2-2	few	TGTGCCAGCAGCCTATCTAGCGGGAGGACCGGGGAGCTGTTTTTT	CASSLSSGRTGELFF
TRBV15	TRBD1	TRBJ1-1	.	TGTGCCACCAGCAGCCCGTCCACAGGGGGCTCTGAAGCTTTCTTT	CATSSPSTGGSEAFF
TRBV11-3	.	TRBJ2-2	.	TGTGCCAGCAGCTCATGGGATGCCGGGGAGCTGTTTTTT	CASSSWDAGELFF
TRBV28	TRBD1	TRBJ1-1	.	TGTGCCAGCAGTTCCGGGACAGGAGTCAACACTGAAGCTTTCTTT	CASSSGTGVNTEAFF
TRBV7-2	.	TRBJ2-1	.	TGTGCCAGCAGCTTAGATTCCATCTACAATGAGCAGTTCTTC	CASSLDSIYNEQFF
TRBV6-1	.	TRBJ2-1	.	TGTGCCAGCAGTGAACCCAATGAGCAGTTCTTC	CASSEPNEQFF
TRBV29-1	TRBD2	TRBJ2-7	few	TGCAGCGTTGGATCAAGCGGGAGGGGTGAGCAGTACTTC	CSVGSSGRGEQYF